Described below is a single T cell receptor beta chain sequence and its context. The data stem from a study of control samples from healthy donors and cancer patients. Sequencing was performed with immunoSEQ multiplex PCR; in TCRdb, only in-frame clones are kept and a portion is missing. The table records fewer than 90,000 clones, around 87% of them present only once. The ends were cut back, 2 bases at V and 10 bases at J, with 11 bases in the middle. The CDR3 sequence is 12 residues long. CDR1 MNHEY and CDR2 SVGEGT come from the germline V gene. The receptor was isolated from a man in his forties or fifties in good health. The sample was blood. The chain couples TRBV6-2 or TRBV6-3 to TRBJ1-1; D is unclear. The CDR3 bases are TGTGCCAGCAGTTACGAAGGGAGAGCAGCTTTCTTT. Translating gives CASSYEGRAAFF.